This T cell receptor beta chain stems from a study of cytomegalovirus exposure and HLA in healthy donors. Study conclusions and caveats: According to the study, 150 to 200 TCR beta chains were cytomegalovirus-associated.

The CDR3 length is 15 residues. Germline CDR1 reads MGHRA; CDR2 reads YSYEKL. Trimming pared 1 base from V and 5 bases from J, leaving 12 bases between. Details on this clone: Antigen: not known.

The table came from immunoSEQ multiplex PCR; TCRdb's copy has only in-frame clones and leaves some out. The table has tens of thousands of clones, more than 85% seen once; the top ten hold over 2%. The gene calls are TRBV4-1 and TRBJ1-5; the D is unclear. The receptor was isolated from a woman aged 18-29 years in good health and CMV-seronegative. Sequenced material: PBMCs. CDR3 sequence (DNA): TGCGCCAGCAGCCAAGTTGTCGGTTCTCATCAGCCCCAGCATTTT. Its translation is CASSQVVGSHQPQHF.